This TCR beta chain was profiled in a study of a mutant IDH1 vaccine in newly diagnosed glioma. For the study at large: Investigators started vaccination 4-6 weeks after radiotherapy alone, or with temozolomide cycles. Of the patients given treatment, roughly 60% were male and 37.5% were female, and a mean age of around 44 years was recorded.

Assay: immunoSEQ multiplex PCR; the TCRdb copy retains only in-frame clones and omits some. The sample records around 70,000 clones, roughly 86% being singletons. Time point defined: week 35, safety follow-up. It was 300 ug of mutant IDH1 20-mer peptide that made up each vaccine dose, given with topical imiquimod. Astrocytomas found in donors were new, WHO grade 3 or 4, IDH1-mutant and ATRX-lost. With 3 bases removed from V and 4 bases from J, the gap between germline ends came to 15 bases. The CDR3 spans 16 residues. Per the germline V gene, CDR1 is MRHNA and CDR2 is SNTAGT. Remarks on this clone: Its target is unknown.

The TCR sequence derives from a man under 40 with glioma. This chain links TRBV6-4 with TRBJ2-2, with D tentatively TRBD1 (6 bases). This material consisted of PBMCs, taken from a glioma patient whose treatment included an IDH1 peptide vaccine. This chain's CDR3 is CASSDEGVLSTGELFF. CDR3 DNA sequence: TGTGCCAGCAGTGATGAGGGGGTACTGAGCACCGGGGAGCTGTTTTTT.